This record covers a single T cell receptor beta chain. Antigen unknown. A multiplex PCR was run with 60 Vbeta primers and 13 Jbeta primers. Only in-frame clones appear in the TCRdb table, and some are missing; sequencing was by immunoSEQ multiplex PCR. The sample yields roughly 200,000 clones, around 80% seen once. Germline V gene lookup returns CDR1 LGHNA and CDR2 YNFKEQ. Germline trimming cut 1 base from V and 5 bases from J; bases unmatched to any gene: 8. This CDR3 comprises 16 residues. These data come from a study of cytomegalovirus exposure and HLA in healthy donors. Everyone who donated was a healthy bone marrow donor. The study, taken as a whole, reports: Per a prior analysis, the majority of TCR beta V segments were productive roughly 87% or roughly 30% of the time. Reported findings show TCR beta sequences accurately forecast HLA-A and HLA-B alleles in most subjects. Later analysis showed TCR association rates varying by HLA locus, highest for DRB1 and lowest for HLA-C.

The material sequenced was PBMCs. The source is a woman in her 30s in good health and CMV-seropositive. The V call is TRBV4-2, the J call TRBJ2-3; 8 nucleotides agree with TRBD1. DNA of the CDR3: TGTGCCAGCAGCCAAGTATACAGGGGGGTTGAAGATACGCAGTATTTT. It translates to CASSQVYRGVEDTQYF.